Below, 8 T cell receptor beta chains from the same sample are listed, as sequenced in a study of T-cell reconstitution after alpha-beta-depleted transplantation in children. Researchers prepared the TCRbeta library using unique molecular identifiers, the study reports. TCRdb redid the calling of the PCR reads with MiXCR, one entry per CDR3 protein. This table holds around 480,000 distinct CDR3 sequences, 32% found once. The sequencing here drew on PBMCs from the stem cell graft donor, taken from the stem cell graft. The receptors stem from a human donor who donated a stem cell graft to a child with aplastic anemia.

The chain uses TRBV7-2 and TRBJ1-2; 9 bases match TRBD1. Germline CDR1 and CDR2: SGHTA and FQGNSA. The CDR3 loop spans 14 amino acids. J lost 0 bases, V lost 4 bases, and 0 bases had no gene match. The CDR3 loop reads CASSWDRANYGYTF. CDR3 in DNA: TGTGCCAGCAGCTGGGACAGGGCTAACTATGGCTACACCTTC.

The chain joins TRBV7-9 to TRBJ1-5, with 9 bases identical to TRBD1. Germline lookup yields CDR1 SEHNR and CDR2 FQNEAQ (reference sequence). The CDR3 contains 16 residues. V lost 6 bases to trimming and J lost 7 bases; unmatched junction nucleotides: 13. CDR3 sequence (DNA): TGTGCCAGCAGTCGTTGGACAGGGGATTCCAGCCAGCCCCAGCATTTT. This encodes CASSRWTGDSSQPQHF.

The chain employs TRBV28 and TRBJ2-1; 12 bases line up with TRBD2. The germline CDR1 and CDR2 sequences are MDHEN and SYDVKM. The CDR3 sequence is 16 residues long. Germline trimming cut 4 bases from V and 3 bases from J; bases unmatched to any gene: 4. The CDR3 DNA follows: TGTGCCAGCAGTTCGACTAGCGGGAGTCTCTACAATGAGCAGTTCTTC. Its protein is CASSSTSGSLYNEQFF.

This clonotype was found a few times. CDR3 protein: CSARYYTGGTSGTDTQYF. CDR3 nucleotide sequence: TGCAGTGCTAGATATTATACGGGGGGAACTAGCGGCACAGATACGCAGTATTTT. The chain combines TRBV20-1 with TRBJ2-3; 7 nucleotides match TRBD2. CDR3 length: 18 amino acids. V dropped 2 bases and J dropped 1; count of bases not matched to a gene: 15. CDR1 and CDR2 (germline): DFQATT, SNEGSKA (reference sequence).

CDR3 protein: CASSAGANVLTF. The CDR3 DNA reads TGTGCCAGCAGCGCAGGAGCCAACGTCCTGACTTTC. This chain connects TRBV7-9 to TRBJ2-6; D is unclear. Trimming took 5 bases from V and 7 from J, leaving 6 bases between them. Germline assignment: CDR1 SEHNR and CDR2 FQNEAQ (reference sequence). This CDR3 has 12 amino acids.

This chain links TRBV29-1 with TRBJ2-3; 7 bases map to TRBD1. CDR1 SQVTM and CDR2 ANQGSEA come from the germline V gene. CDR3 size: 15 residues. V was clipped by 3 bases and J by 1 base; unmatched bases: 7. CDR3 DNA sequence: TGCAGCGTTGAGGACGGGACAGTCCGCACAGATACGCAGTATTTT. As protein: CSVEDGTVRTDTQYF.

The V gene is TRBV27, the J gene TRBJ2-1; the match to TRBD2 covers 7 bases. The CDR3 extends over 14 amino acids. Per the germline V gene, CDR1 is MNHEY and CDR2 is SMNVEV (reference sequence). With 2 bases clipped from V and 6 bases from J, the junction kept 4 bases outside the gene matches. CDR3: CASSLAGVVNEQFF. The CDR3 coding sequence is TGTGCCAGCAGTTTAGCGGGAGTAGTCAATGAGCAGTTCTTC.

This clonotype was counted a few times. The CDR3 DNA is TGTGCCAGCAGTTTCTCCGGCGGGAGGGCCCGGAATGAGCAGTTCTTC. Translating gives CASSFSGGRARNEQFF. The chain combines TRBV12-3 or TRBV12-4 with TRBJ2-1; 9 nucleotides agree with TRBD2. The J segment lost 7 bases and the V segment lost 3 bases, leaving 10 bases of the junction unmatched. There are 16 residues in the CDR3.